These 19 T cell receptor beta chains originate from one sample sequenced in a study of blood T cell repertoires in COVID-19. Clones were sequenced by immunoSEQ multiplex PCR, and TCRdb holds only the in-frame ones, with some missing. The data contain approximately 80,000 clones, around nine tenths of them singletons. Material for sequencing was peripheral blood. The receptors were sampled from a man aged 35 to 55 with acute or convalescent COVID-19.

The chain combines TRBV7-9 with TRBJ1-4, with D unresolved. The CDR3 is 15 amino acids. Trimming removed 5 bases at V and 3 bases at J, with 13 bases between. Germline V CDR1 and CDR2: SEHNR, FQNEAQ (reference sequence). The CDR3 sequence is CASSTDTVANEKLFF. CDR3 DNA sequence: TGTGCCAGCAGCACTGACACCGTAGCTAATGAAAAACTGTTTTTT.

J is TRBJ2-1 and V is TRBV11-2, with 9 nucleotides matching TRBD2. Germline lookup yields CDR1 SGHAT and CDR2 FQNNGV. V lost 5 bases to trimming and J lost 10 bases; unmatched junction nucleotides: 18. The CDR3 contains 17 residues. The CDR3 protein is CASSKSWTSALVLEQFF. The DNA of the CDR3 is TGTGCCAGCAGCAAAAGCTGGACTAGCGCGTTGGTTCTCGAGCAGTTCTTC.

This clone turned up a few times. The J gene is TRBJ2-5, the V gene TRBV7-2; D ambiguous. V was pared by 5 bases and J by 5 bases, with 9 bases between. This CDR3 has 12 residues. In germline, CDR1 is SGHTA, CDR2 FQGNSA. CDR3 loop: CASSPSLETQYF. Written as DNA, the CDR3 is TGTGCCAGCAGCCCCAGTTTGGAGACCCAGTACTTC.

V is TRBV19 and J is TRBJ2-5; 7 bases map to TRBD1. V gave up 3 bases and J gave up 4 bases; unmatched junction bases: 5. CDR1 is LNHDA and CDR2 is SQIVND in the germline V gene (reference sequence). The CDR3 totals 14 residues. The CDR3 protein is CASSMNHRGETQYF. CDR3 coding DNA: TGTGCCAGTAGTATGAATCACAGGGGAGAGACCCAGTACTTC.

The chain links TRBV19 to TRBJ1-5; 9 bases match TRBD1. This CDR3 is 18 amino acids long. Trimming cost V 9 bases and J 3 bases; bases outside gene matches: 18. The V gene's germline CDR1 is LNHDA and CDR2 SQIVND (reference sequence). DNA of the CDR3: TGTGCCAGCCGCCTAAACCCCGGGACAGGGACCAACAATCAGCCCCAGCATTTT. This codes for CASRLNPGTGTNNQPQHF.

The chain has TRBV3-1 (or the pseudogene TRBV3-2) and TRBJ1-2; tentative D call: TRBD1 (6 bases). The germline V gene has CDR1 LGHDT and CDR2 YNNKEL (reference sequence). V shed 1 base and J shed 3 bases, with 21 bases lying between them. The CDR3 is 18 amino acids. The chain's CDR3 is CASSQGLLHTGGDYGYTF. The CDR3 DNA reads as TGTGCCAGCAGCCAAGGCCTTCTACACACGGGGGGCGACTATGGCTACACCTTC.

The chain has TRBV6-5 and TRBJ2-7; 10 bases match TRBD1. Per the germline V gene, CDR1 is MNHEY and CDR2 is SVGAGI. Trimming at V came to 8 bases and at J to 2 bases, leaving 9 bases not matched to a gene. The CDR3 spans 15 residues. The CDR3 coding sequence is TGTGCCAGCTCCCCGGGACAGGGGAGAACCTACGAGCAGTACTTC. This codes for CASSPGQGRTYEQYF.

This sequence joins TRBV9 and TRBJ1-5; a weak D match, TRBD1 (6 bases). Germline V gives CDR1 SGDLS, CDR2 YYNGEE. The ends were cut back, 4 bases at V and 5 bases at J, with 16 bases in the middle. CDR3 size: 15 residues. The CDR3 sequence is CASSSAGGLDQPQHF. The CDR3, as DNA: TGTGCCAGCAGCTCAGCCGGGGGGCTGGATCAGCCCCAGCATTTT.

This chain uses TRBV5-4 with TRBJ2-7; possible D gene TRBD1, 5 bases. Per germline, CDR1 SGHNT and CDR2 YYREEE (reference sequence). This CDR3 has 13 amino acids. Trimming took off 9 bases at V and 9 bases at J, with 22 bases between the two ends. The CDR3 loop reads CATKGQGKVGQYF. CDR3 sequence (DNA): TGTGCCACCAAGGGGCAGGGTAAGGTTGGGCAGTACTTC.

The V and J genes are TRBV7-9 and TRBJ1-5; D gene unclear. V gave up 5 bases and J gave up 4 bases, with 18 bases separating them. Germline V lookup: CDR1 SEHNR, CDR2 FQNEAQ (reference sequence). This CDR3 region has 16 residues. The chain's CDR3 is CASSPMAPLVNQPQHF. As DNA, the CDR3 is TGTGCCAGCAGCCCCATGGCCCCGCTTGTTAATCAGCCCCAGCATTTT.

The chain carries TRBV7-8 and TRBJ1-5; 7 bases map to TRBD1. The CDR3 totals 17 residues. The trim removed 1 base at V and 0 bases at J, leaving 6 bases unmatched. CDR1 and CDR2 (germline): SGHVS, FQNEAQ. Written as DNA, the CDR3 is TGTGCCAGCAGCTTAGGGGGACAGTCGTATAGCAATCAGCCCCAGCATTTT. Its protein is CASSLGGQSYSNQPQHF.

This clone turned up a few times. The chain combines TRBV7-2 with TRBJ1-4; D unclear. V was clipped by 5 bases and J by 7 bases, with 17 bases between them. Germline CDR1 SGHTA, CDR2 FQGNSA. The CDR3 totals 15 residues. The CDR3 sequence is CASSPFGVSGEKLFF. DNA for the CDR3: TGTGCCAGCAGCCCCTTCGGGGTTTCGGGTGAAAAACTGTTTTTT.

This clone was counted only a few times. V is TRBV10-3 and J is TRBJ1-5; tentatively, D is TRBD1 (5 bases). The V end lost 0 bases, the J end lost 7 bases, and 10 bases lay between the germline ends. The CDR3 contains 14 residues. Germline CDR1 is ENHRY and CDR2 is SYGVKD. The CDR3 sequence is CAISESGARQPQHF. The DNA for the CDR3 is TGTGCCATCAGTGAGTCAGGGGCCCGACAGCCCCAGCATTTT.

Many counts were recorded for this clone. V usage is TRBV19 and J usage is TRBJ1-5; the match to TRBD1 covers 9 bases. J lost 6 bases, V lost 5 bases, and 5 bases had no gene match. CDR3 length equals 14 residues. Germline values: CDR1 LNHDA, CDR2 SQIVND (reference sequence). The chain's CDR3 is CASSVQGAGQPQHF. Here the CDR3 DNA reads TGTGCCAGTAGTGTACAGGGGGCTGGTCAGCCCCAGCATTTT. Complete variable domain (other parts from reference TRBV19 and TRBJ1-5): DGGITQSPKYLFRKEGQNVTLSCEQNLNHDAMYWYRQDPGQGLRLIYYSQIVNDFQKGDIAEGYSVSREKKESFPLTVTSAQKNPTAFYLCASSVQGAGQPQHFGDGTRLSIL.

The chain carries TRBV19 and TRBJ2-1; D ambiguous. Germline V gene lookup returns CDR1 LNHDA and CDR2 SQIVND (reference sequence). V gave up 5 bases and J gave up 2 bases, with 13 bases separating them. The CDR3 extends over 15 amino acids. For the CDR3, the DNA is TGTGCCAGTAGTCAAGCAGGTTTTCCCTACAATGAGCAGTTCTTC. Translating it yields CASSQAGFPYNEQFF.

V gene TRBV19 combines with J gene TRBJ2-7; possibly TRBD1 for D (5 bases). The germline CDR1 and CDR2 sequences are LNHDA and SQIVND (reference sequence). V lost 5 bases to trimming and J lost 0 bases, with 14 bases between them. The CDR3 consists of 15 residues. For the CDR3, the DNA is TGTGCCAGTAGTCCCGACAGTATTCTCTCCTACGAGCAGTACTTC. It specifies CASSPDSILSYEQYF. Looking up the rest from reference TRBV19 and TRBJ2-7 gives the full variable domain: DGGITQSPKYLFRKEGQNVTLSCEQNLNHDAMYWYRQDPGQGLRLIYYSQIVNDFQKGDIAEGYSVSREKKESFPLTVTSAQKNPTAFYLCASSPDSILSYEQYFGPGTRLTVT.

The gene calls are TRBV4-2 and TRBJ2-5; perhaps TRBD1 as D (5 bases). The CDR3 is 14 amino acids. In germline, CDR1 is LGHNA, CDR2 YNFKEQ. V was trimmed by 0 bases and J by 7 bases, leaving 12 bases between them. CDR3 nucleotide sequence: TGTGCCAGCAGCCAAGATGGCAGGGTGCGGACCCAGTACTTC. It yields the protein CASSQDGRVRTQYF.

The V and J genes are TRBV6-1 and TRBJ2-1, with 8 bases identical to TRBD2. The CDR3 covers 15 residues. The germline gives CDR1 MNHNS, CDR2 SASEGT. Unmatched junction bases numbered 3, after V lost 3 bases and J lost 2 bases. CDR3 protein: CASSEGSGAYNEQFF. The CDR3 coding sequence is TGTGCCAGCAGTGAGGGTAGCGGGGCCTACAATGAGCAGTTCTTC.

V and J are TRBV6-4 and TRBJ1-2; possibly TRBD1 for D (5 bases). CDR1 and CDR2 from the germline V gene are MRHNA and SNTAGT. Deletions cut 6 bases from V and 1 base from J, with 15 bases between. CDR3 length equals 15 residues. The CDR3 loop reads CASSTAVGGNYGYTF. In nucleotides, the CDR3 is TGTGCCAGCAGCACTGCTGTCGGGGGTAACTATGGCTACACCTTC.